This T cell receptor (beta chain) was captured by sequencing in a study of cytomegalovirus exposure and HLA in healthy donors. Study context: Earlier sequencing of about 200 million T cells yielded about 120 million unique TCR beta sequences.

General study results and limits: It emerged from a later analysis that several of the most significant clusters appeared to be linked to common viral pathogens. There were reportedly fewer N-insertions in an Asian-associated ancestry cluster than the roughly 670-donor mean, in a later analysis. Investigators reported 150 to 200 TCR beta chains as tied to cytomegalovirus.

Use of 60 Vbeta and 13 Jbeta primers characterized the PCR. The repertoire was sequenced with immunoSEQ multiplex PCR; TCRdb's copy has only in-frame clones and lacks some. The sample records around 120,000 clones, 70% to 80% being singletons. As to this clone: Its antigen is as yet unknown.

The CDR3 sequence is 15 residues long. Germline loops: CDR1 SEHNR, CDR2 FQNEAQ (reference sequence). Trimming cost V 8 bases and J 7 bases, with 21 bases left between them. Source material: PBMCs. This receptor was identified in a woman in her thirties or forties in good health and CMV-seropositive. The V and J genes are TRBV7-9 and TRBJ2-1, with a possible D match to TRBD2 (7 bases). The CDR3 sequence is CASQTGGGAGNEQFF. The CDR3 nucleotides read TGTGCCAGCCAAACTGGGGGGGGCGCTGGGAATGAGCAGTTCTTC.